Here is one T cell receptor (beta chain) with its context. V was trimmed by 5 bases and J by 1 base, leaving 9 bases between them. The CDR3 runs 15 residues. The germline CDR1 and CDR2 sequences are SGHTA and FQGTGA. Authors' data handling: Reference gene primer amplification yielded estimated nucleated cell counts. Here immunoSEQ multiplex PCR was the method, and the copy in TCRdb shows in-frame clones only, minus some. V and J calls and clone size are given by that table; D and trimming were obtained from the DNA. The sample contains about 130,000 clones, about 85% of which appear only once. The sample comes from a study of blood T cell repertoires in COVID-19. Study-level information: Italy, Spain and the United States were the sources of the convalescent and acute COVID-19 samples. The cDNA or gDNA used as material had been derived from T cells, B-cell-depleted T cells, or PBMCs.

The chain combines TRBV7-3 with TRBJ2-6; possible D gene TRBD2, 6 bases. The sequenced sample consisted of peripheral blood. The sequence came from a woman of 80 years or more with acute or convalescent COVID-19. The CDR3, as DNA: TGTGCCAGCAGCCCACGGGGGTCTGGGGCCAACGTCCTGACTTTC. Translating it yields CASSPRGSGANVLTF.